This T cell receptor beta chain was identified during a study of blood T cell repertoires in COVID-19. Study overall: Material from acute and convalescent COVID-19 was sourced from the United States, Italy and Spain.

Per the original methods: Amplification of reference gene primers provided the estimated nucleated cell counts. TCRdb's copy holds only in-frame clones and misses some; the assay was immunoSEQ multiplex PCR. Clone size and V and J calls were adopted from that table, with D and trimming inferred from the DNA. The repertoire holds 250,000 to 300,000 clones, with 87% as singletons. There are 16 residues in the CDR3. V lost 0 bases, J lost 2 bases, and 5 bases stayed unmatched. Germline V gene lookup returns CDR1 SGHVS and CDR2 FNYEAQ. The chain employs TRBV7-6 and TRBJ1-2, with 8 nucleotides matching TRBD1. This TCR came from a woman aged 50 to 65 who had recovered from COVID-19. The specimen was peripheral blood. The CDR3 region has the DNA TGTGCCAGCAGCTTAGCGGAAAACAGGGGGAACTATGGCTACACCTTC. Residues: CASSLAENRGNYGYTF.